Listed below are T cell receptor beta chains from one sample, sequenced in a study of OX40 agonist ivuxolimab in advanced cancers. Libraries were prepared by immunoSEQ multiplex PCR; TCRdb keeps only in-frame clonotypes and omits some of them. The top ten hold 0.94% of the sample, which has about 72,000 clones, approximately 92% seen once. The material was CD4+ or CD8+ T cells sorted from blood, obtained in a trial of the OX40 agonist ivuxolimab. The receptors come from an adult with an advanced solid tumor such as melanoma, head and neck, liver or kidney cancer. Each CDR3 is given with its conserved first and last residue. The D gene is left open where the match is weak. Clone size is given for some rows only: seen once, a few or many times, or a class if the clone is expanded.

clone size | J gene | V gene | D gene | CDR3 protein | CDR3 DNA
- | TRBJ2-7 | TRBV6-6 | - | CASSYPGINSYEQYF | TGTGCCAGCAGTTATCCGGGTATCAACTCCTACGAGCAGTACTTC
- | TRBJ1-1 | TRBV4-1 | - | CASNPTLLLNTEAFF | TGCGCCAGCAACCCTACCCTCCTTTTGAACACTGAAGCTTTCTTT
- | TRBJ2-1 | TRBV30 | TRBD2 | CAWSVKASGSYNEQFF | TGTGCCTGGAGTGTAAAAGCTAGCGGGAGCTACAATGAGCAGTTCTTC
- | TRBJ2-5 | TRBV2 | TRBD1 | CASTVLGGEAQYF | TGTGCCAGCACCGTCCTAGGGGGCGAGGCCCAGTACTTC
- | TRBJ2-3 | TRBV6-5 | - | CASTQGDTQYF | TGTGCCAGCACTCAGGGTGATACGCAGTATTTT
- | TRBJ2-3 | TRBV2 | - | CASLWGSPPADTQYF | TGTGCCAGCCTGTGGGGTAGCCCCCCCGCAGATACGCAGTATTTT
- | TRBJ2-5 | TRBV5-1 | TRBD1 | CASRDQGAEETQYF | TGCGCCAGCAGGGACCAGGGGGCTGAGGAGACCCAGTACTTC
- | TRBJ1-1 | TRBV5-1 | - | CASSPEGGGAEAFF | TGCGCCAGCAGCCCGGAGGGAGGAGGAGCTGAAGCTTTCTTT
- | TRBJ2-2 | TRBV5-1 | TRBD1 | CASSAGQGTGELFF | TGCGCCAGCAGCGCCGGACAGGGCACCGGGGAGCTGTTTTTT
- | TRBJ1-3 | TRBV9 | - | CASSEQSSGNTIYF | TGTGCCAGCAGCGAGCAAAGCTCTGGAAACACCATATATTTT
- | TRBJ2-4 | TRBV21-1 | - | CASSKARGPKLLAKNIQYF | TGTGCCAGCAGCAAAGCCAGGGGGCCGAAGCTTTTAGCCAAAAACATTCAGTACTTC
- | TRBJ2-5 | TRBV19 | - | CASSVTVTHGETQYF | TGTGCCAGTAGTGTAACAGTCACCCATGGGGAGACCCAGTACTTC
- | TRBJ1-2 | TRBV30 | TRBD1 | CAWRQGAANYGYTF | TGTGCCTGGCGACAGGGAGCTGCTAACTATGGCTACACCTTC
- | TRBJ2-1 | TRBV11-3 | - | CASSLTGSYNEQFF | TGTGCCAGCAGCTTAACAGGCTCCTACAATGAGCAGTTCTTC
once | TRBJ1-2 | TRBV28 | - | CASSLSNRPSGYTF | TGTGCCAGCAGTTTATCGAACCGGCCCAGCGGCTACACCTTC
few | TRBJ1-1 | TRBV29-1 | - | CSVEAGAGNTEAFF | TGCAGCGTTGAGGCAGGGGCCGGGAACACTGAAGCTTTCTTT
- | TRBJ1-3 | TRBV7-3 | - | CASSTGHGSGNTIYF | TGTGCCAGCAGCACTGGACACGGCTCTGGAAACACCATATATTTT
- | TRBJ1-2 | TRBV28 | - | CASRIGGGYTF | TGTGCCAGCAGGATCGGTGGGGGCTACACCTTC
- | TRBJ1-2 | TRBV19 | TRBD1 | CATSSGGTGTGSGYGYTF | TGTGCCACCTCTTCGGGGGGAACCGGGACAGGGTCCGGGTATGGCTACACCTTC
- | TRBJ1-2 | TRBV7-3 | - | CASSPTGLSYGYTF | TGTGCCAGCAGTCCTACAGGGCTTAGCTATGGCTACACCTTC
- | TRBJ2-3 | TRBV2 | - | CASSRDLTDTQYF | TGTGCCAGCAGTAGGGACCTCACAGATACGCAGTATTTT
- | TRBJ1-2 | TRBV19 | - | CASFGRPYGYTF | TGTGCCAGTTTCGGGAGACCCTATGGCTACACCTTC
- | TRBJ2-4 | TRBV7-9 | TRBD1 | CASSLRGLSNIQYF | TGTGCCAGCAGCCTCAGGGGGCTTTCCAACATTCAGTACTTC
- | TRBJ1-2 | TRBV10-2 | - | CASSEWGPPGYGYTF | TGCGCCAGCAGTGAGTGGGGCCCCCCGGGGTATGGCTACACCTTC
- | TRBJ1-1 | TRBV19 | - | CASRKGDNTLGTEAFF | TGTGCCAGCCGAAAAGGGGACAACACGCTGGGCACTGAAGCTTTCTTT
- | TRBJ1-4 | TRBV10-1 | - | CASSPGGDREKLFF | TGCGCCAGCAGTCCCGGAGGAGATCGGGAAAAACTGTTTTTT
- | TRBJ2-1 | TRBV19 | TRBD2 | CASGTGGTSGWDNEQFF | TGTGCCAGCGGGACCGGCGGGACTAGCGGGTGGGACAATGAGCAGTTCTTC
- | TRBJ1-1 | TRBV25-1 | - | CASSPGGEAFF | TGTGCCAGCAGTCCGGGCGGCGAAGCTTTCTTT
- | TRBJ2-1 | TRBV9 | - | CASSVGGTPSYNEQFF | TGTGCCAGCAGCGTGGGTGGGACGCCCTCCTACAATGAGCAGTTCTTC
- | TRBJ2-7 | TRBV6-5 | TRBD2 | CASRPGTSGVYEQYF | TGTGCCAGCAGGCCCGGGACTAGCGGGGTCTACGAGCAGTACTTC
- | TRBJ1-4 | TRBV19 | - | CASMGPEEKLFF | TGTGCCAGTATGGGCCCGGAGGAAAAACTGTTTTTT
- | TRBJ1-6 | TRBV5-5 | - | CASSLEDTNSPLHF | TGTGCCAGCAGCTTGGAGGACACTAATTCACCCCTCCACTTT
- | TRBJ2-2 | TRBV5-1 | - | CASSPGLDTGELFF | TGCGCCAGCAGCCCGGGCCTAGACACCGGGGAGCTGTTTTTT
- | TRBJ1-2 | TRBV30 | - | CAWSREGYTF | TGTGCCTGGAGCAGGGAAGGCTACACCTTC
- | TRBJ2-7 | TRBV19 | TRBD2 | CASSIDTGGGEQYF | TGTGCCAGTAGTATAGATACGGGCGGGGGAGAGCAGTACTTC
- | TRBJ2-1 | TRBV6-1 | TRBD1 | CASSEGTGESAYNEQFF | TGTGCCAGCAGTGAAGGGACAGGGGAGAGCGCCTACAATGAGCAGTTCTTC
- | TRBJ1-2 | TRBV4-1 | TRBD1 | CASSQGGQGINYGYTF | TGCGCCAGCAGCCAAGGGGGACAGGGGATAAACTATGGCTACACCTTC